This T cell receptor beta chain was sequenced during a study of Ad26.COV2.S vaccination and SARS-CoV-2 variants (dated by TCRdb to the early 2020s). Context from the whole study: Vaccine-arm donors were drawn from COV1001, a multicentre, randomized, double-blind, placebo-controlled phase I-IIa trial of Ad26.COV2.S in healthy adults. Trial participants were randomized into five groups of five: low-dose or high-dose Ad26.COV2.S given once or twice, or placebo on both occasions. Investigators remained blinded to trial group allocation during experiments and outcome assessment. The TCR-sequenced set comprised around 30 samples: some 20 Ad26.COV2.S vaccine recipients, 5 placebo recipients and 8 SARS-CoV-2 convalescent individuals. Ad26.COV2.S was administered intramuscularly at 5 x 10^10 or 1 x 10^11 viral particles, either as a single shot or as two shots given 56 days apart. The specificity and breadth of SARS-CoV-2-reactive T cell receptors after Ad26.COV2.S vaccination were assessed by TCRbeta repertoire sequencing.

V is reduced by 1 base and J by 0 bases, leaving a spacing of 8 bases between them. CDR1 and CDR2 (SGHNT, YENEEA) derive from the germline V gene. The cysteine opens and the phenylalanine closes a CDR3 of 15 amino acids. Left in the record is the CDR3 DNA by itself, 45 bases read in frame from the first base. This specimen's treatment or condition label, per the study, means: about 20 received Ad26.COV2.S at low or high dose, single or two shots; about 5 received placebo; per-sample allocation not given. Repertoires of vaccine and placebo recipients were sequenced from samples taken on day 63 after the first injection. Cohort 1b enrolled about two dozen adults aged 18-55 years at a single site in Boston, USA, between 29 July and 7 August 2020. Ad26.COV2.S consisted of a replication-incompetent adenovirus type 26 vector by which a prefusion-stabilized SARS-CoV-2 spike protein from the original Wuhan strain was expressed.

TCRbeta CDR3 regions were sequenced with the immunoSEQ Assay. After extraction, genomic DNA underwent amplification by bias-controlled multiplex PCR, followed by high-throughput sequencing. Turning to the authors' computational methods: To quantify the absolute abundance of each unique TCRbeta CDR3 region, sequences were collapsed and filtered. Usable DNA was measured by amplifying reference genes present in all nucleated cells, and TCRbeta template counts were normalized to that usable DNA to estimate T cell fraction. Repertoire TCRs were annotated as SARS-CoV-2-specific by exact matching of V gene, CDR3 amino acid sequence and J gene to a known reactive TCR set. The reference SARS-CoV-2 TCR set was obtained from MIRA and was filtered for enrichment in COVID-19-positive ImmuneCODE repertoires, whereby public or cross-reactive TCRs were removed. Drawing on the MIRA antigens, annotated TCRs were analysed further at the level of specific ORF or position within ORF. Depth was the summed frequency of annotated unique rearrangements, while breadth was defined as annotated unique rearrangements over total unique productive rearrangements. Two-sided Wilcoxon rank-sum tests were applied when comparing TCR breadth between groups. TCRdb stores this immuneACCESS table with in-frame sequences only. Part of the clones is absent; in the studies checked, under half of the shortfall reflects unresolved V genes, and no reason is known for the rest. That table gives V, J and clone size, and the DNA gave D and trimming. In this sample the table shows about 460,000 clones, about nine tenths of which occur a single time. 1.7% of the sample comes from the top ten.

Overall results and qualifications from the work: Substantial breadth of spike-specific CD8+ and CD4+ T cell responses was reported after vaccination. Higher spike-specific TCR breadth was observed in Ad26.COV2.S recipients than in placebo recipients (P = 0.0014). The study lacked the statistical power to compare responses across vaccine doses or regimens. Vaccine and placebo recipients had similar non-spike TCR breadth, a finding consistent with the vaccine containing only spike. The authors noted that the TCR breadth and depth analyses may have underestimated total T cell responses.

This clone was seen just once. It lacks a known antigen. No base qualities exist here, and no much larger clone lies one base off it. This sequence originates from a person between 18 and 60 years old who received the Ad26.COV2.S COVID-19 vaccine or a placebo. Sample: peripheral blood, taken in a trial of Ad26.COV2.S vaccine versus placebo. The chain is made from TRBV11-3 and TRBJ2-3; the D gene cannot be resolved reliably. The CDR3 amino acid sequence is: CASSLGQVSTDTQYF. The sequenced DNA is TGTGCCAGCAGCTTAGGCCAGGTTAGCACAGATACGCAGTATTTT.